This TCR beta chain was recovered during a study of control samples from healthy donors and cancer patients. Per germline, CDR1 LGHDT and CDR2 YNNKEL (reference sequence). Between the trimmed V and J ends, which lost 4 bases and 5 bases, there was a span of 11 bases. This CDR3 is built from 14 residues. Data came from immunoSEQ multiplex PCR; TCRdb stores just in-frame clones and leaves some out. The repertoire holds 100,000 to 150,000 clones, 90% seen once, with approximately 2.7% in the top ten. V is TRBV3-1 (or the pseudogene TRBV3-2) and J is TRBJ1-4; D gene unclear. What was sequenced was blood. The source is a man aged 18 to 30 in good health. CDR3 loop: CASSPSLANEKLFF. For the CDR3, the DNA is TGTGCCAGCAGCCCCAGCCTGGCGAATGAAAAACTGTTTTTT.